This T cell receptor (beta chain) emerged from a study of tumor and adjacent non-tumor tissue in lung cancer. At the level of the study: The patients, about nine men and several women, were roughly 30 to 80 with stage I to III disease. Around 4 million productive TCRbeta reads were obtained per sample on average.

Three rounds of nested PCR, following a modified ARM-PCR protocol, produced the TCRbeta library. TCRdb redid the calling of the multiplex PCR reads with MiXCR, one entry per CDR3 protein. The sample yields under 150,000 distinct CDR3 sequences, approximately 64% seen once. General study findings and limits: In normal lung, the top 100 clones were significantly more dominant than in tumor. Significantly higher TCR diversity was found in tumor than normal lung.

A remark on this clonotype: Its antigen remains unidentified.

V gave up 5 bases and J gave up 6 bases, with 14 bases separating them. Germline CDR1 MNHEY, CDR2 SVGAGI. The CDR3 extends over 14 amino acids. No cell sorting was done before RNA was extracted from the tissue. The chain employs TRBV6-5 and TRBJ1-5, with TRBD1 as a possible D gene (5 bases). The specimen sequenced was lung tumor tissue. This TCR derives from a man aged 55 to 69 with small cell lung cancer. This chain's CDR3 is CASSMQGFIQPQHF. In DNA, the CDR3 is TGTGCCAGCAGTATGCAGGGCTTCATTCAGCCCCAGCATTTT.